This T cell receptor (beta chain) was captured by sequencing in a study of blood T cell repertoires in COVID-19. Study overall: Samples representing acute and convalescent COVID-19 were sourced from the United States, Italy and Spain. PBMCs, B-cell-depleted T cells, or T cells were the source of the cDNA or gDNA that made up the material.

The germline V gene encodes CDR1 MNHEY and CDR2 SVGAGI. V gave up 7 bases and J gave up 8 bases, with 17 bases separating them. This CDR3 spans 13 amino acids. In the authors' workflow: Reference gene primer amplification gave nucleated cell count estimates. Sequencing was performed with immunoSEQ multiplex PCR; in TCRdb, only in-frame clones are kept and a portion is missing. For V, J and clone size, that table is used; D and trimming come from the DNA. This table holds over 400,000 clones, roughly 88% found once. The chain combines TRBV6-5 with TRBJ1-1; D is uncertain. The receptor comes from a human donor in a cohort sampled during active COVID-19. Sequencing used peripheral blood. CDR3 in DNA: TGTGCCAGCATTCCCCCCGGCAGCGCGGAAGCTTTCTTT. Its translation is CASIPPGSAEAFF.